This T cell receptor (beta chain) was found in a study of blood T cell repertoires in COVID-19. Libraries were prepared by immunoSEQ multiplex PCR; TCRdb keeps only in-frame clonotypes and omits some of them. The top ten hold around 1.1% of the sample, which has approximately 110,000 clones, 85% to 90% seen once. The CDR3 totals 16 residues. Germline lookup yields CDR1 LGHNA and CDR2 YSLEER. V was shortened by 4 bases and J by 2 bases, with 16 bases between the two germline ends. The origin of this receptor is a human donor in a cohort sampled during active COVID-19. The chain uses TRBV4-3 and TRBJ2-3, with D unresolved. Material for sequencing was peripheral blood. The CDR3 loop reads CASSPAGAWVTDTQYF. The CDR3 DNA reads TGCGCCAGCAGCCCTGCTGGAGCGTGGGTCACAGATACGCAGTATTTT.